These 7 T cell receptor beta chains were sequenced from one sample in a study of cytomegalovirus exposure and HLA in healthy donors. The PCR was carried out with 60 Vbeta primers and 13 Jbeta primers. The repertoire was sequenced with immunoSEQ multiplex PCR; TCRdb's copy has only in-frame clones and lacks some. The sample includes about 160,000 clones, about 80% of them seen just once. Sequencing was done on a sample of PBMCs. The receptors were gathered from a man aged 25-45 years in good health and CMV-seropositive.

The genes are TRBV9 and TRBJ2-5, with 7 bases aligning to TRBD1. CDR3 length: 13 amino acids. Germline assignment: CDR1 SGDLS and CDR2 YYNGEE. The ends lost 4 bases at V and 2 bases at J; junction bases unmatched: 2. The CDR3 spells CASSQGQQETQYF. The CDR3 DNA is TGTGCCAGCAGCCAGGGACAGCAAGAGACCCAGTACTTC.

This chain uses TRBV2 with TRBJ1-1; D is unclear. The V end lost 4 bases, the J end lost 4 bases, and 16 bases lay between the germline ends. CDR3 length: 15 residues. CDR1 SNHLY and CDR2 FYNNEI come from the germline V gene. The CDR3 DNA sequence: TGTGCCAGCAGTGGATTGGGAGGTTGGAGCACTGAAGCTTTCTTT. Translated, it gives CASSGLGGWSTEAFF.

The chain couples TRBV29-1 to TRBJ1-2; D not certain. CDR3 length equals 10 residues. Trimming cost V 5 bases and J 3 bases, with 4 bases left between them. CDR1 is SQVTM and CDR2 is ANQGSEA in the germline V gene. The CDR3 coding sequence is TGCAGCGTTCTTTACTATGGCTACACCTTC. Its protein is CSVLYYGYTF.

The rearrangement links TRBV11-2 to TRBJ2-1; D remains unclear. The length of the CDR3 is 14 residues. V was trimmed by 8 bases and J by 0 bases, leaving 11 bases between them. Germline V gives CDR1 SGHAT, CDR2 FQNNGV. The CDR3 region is CASRGWSSYNEQFF. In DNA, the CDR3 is TGTGCCAGCCGTGGCTGGAGCTCCTACAATGAGCAGTTCTTC.

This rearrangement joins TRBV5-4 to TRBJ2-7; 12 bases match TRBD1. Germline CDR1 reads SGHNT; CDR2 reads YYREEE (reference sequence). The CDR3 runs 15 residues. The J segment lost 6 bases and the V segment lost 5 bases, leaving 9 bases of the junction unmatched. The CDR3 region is CASSLAGTGGVEQYF. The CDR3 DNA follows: TGTGCCAGCAGTCTGGCAGGGACAGGGGGCGTCGAGCAGTACTTC.

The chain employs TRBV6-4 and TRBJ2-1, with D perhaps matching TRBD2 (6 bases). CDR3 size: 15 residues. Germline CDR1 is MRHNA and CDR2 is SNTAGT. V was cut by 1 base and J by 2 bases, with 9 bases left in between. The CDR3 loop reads CASSDYAGPYNEQFF. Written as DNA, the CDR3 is TGTGCCAGCAGTGACTACGCGGGGCCCTACAATGAGCAGTTCTTC.

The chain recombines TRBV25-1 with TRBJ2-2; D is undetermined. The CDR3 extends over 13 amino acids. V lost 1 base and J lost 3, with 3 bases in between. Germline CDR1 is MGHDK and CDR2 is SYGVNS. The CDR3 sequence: CASSESDTGELFF. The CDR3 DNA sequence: TGTGCCAGCAGTGAATCGGACACCGGGGAGCTGTTTTTT.